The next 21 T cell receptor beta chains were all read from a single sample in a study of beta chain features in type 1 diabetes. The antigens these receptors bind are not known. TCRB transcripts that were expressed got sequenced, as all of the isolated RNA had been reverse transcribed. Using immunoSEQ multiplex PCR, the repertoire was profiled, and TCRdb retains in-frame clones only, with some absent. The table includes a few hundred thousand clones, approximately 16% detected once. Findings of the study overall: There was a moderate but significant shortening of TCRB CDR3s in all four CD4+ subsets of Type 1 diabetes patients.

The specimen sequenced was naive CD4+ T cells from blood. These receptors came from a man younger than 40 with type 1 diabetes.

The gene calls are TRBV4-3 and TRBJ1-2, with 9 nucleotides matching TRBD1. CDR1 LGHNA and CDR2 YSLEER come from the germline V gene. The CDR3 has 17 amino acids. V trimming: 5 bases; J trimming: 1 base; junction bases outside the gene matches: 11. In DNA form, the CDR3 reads TGCGCCAGCAGCATCCACACCGGGACAGGGTTTAACTATGGCTACACCTTC. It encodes CASSIHTGTGFNYGYTF.

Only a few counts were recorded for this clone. The CDR3 is CASSGDSSGNTIYF. The CDR3 DNA reads TGTGCCAGCAGCGGGGATAGCTCTGGAAACACCATATATTTT. The chain has TRBV9 and TRBJ1-3; D uncertain. The CDR3 has 14 amino acids. With 3 bases removed from V and 0 bases from J, the gap between germline ends came to 7 bases. Germline V lookup: CDR1 SGDLS, CDR2 YYNGEE. Variable domain in full (rest from reference TRBV9 and TRBJ1-3): DSGVTQTPKHLITATGQRVTLRCSPRSGDLSVYWYQQSLDQGLQFLIQYYNGEERAKGNILERFSAQQFPDLHSELNLSSLELGDSALYFCASSGDSSGNTIYFGEGSWLTVV.

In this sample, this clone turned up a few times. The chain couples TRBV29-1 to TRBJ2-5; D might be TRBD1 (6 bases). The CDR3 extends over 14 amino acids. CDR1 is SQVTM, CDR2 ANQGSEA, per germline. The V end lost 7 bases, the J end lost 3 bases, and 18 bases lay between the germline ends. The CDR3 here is CSESRGSNKETQYF. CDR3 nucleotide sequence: TGCAGCGAAAGTAGGGGGAGTAACAAAGAGACCCAGTACTTC.

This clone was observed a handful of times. The CDR3, as DNA: TGTGCCAGCAGCGTAGGGGCTACGGTACAAGAGACCCAGTACTTC. Encoded protein: CASSVGATVQETQYF. The J gene is TRBJ2-5, the V gene TRBV9; D remains ambiguous. Germline V lookup: CDR1 SGDLS, CDR2 YYNGEE. The CDR3 contains 15 residues. V dropped 0 bases and J dropped 2 bases, with 11 bases sitting between them.

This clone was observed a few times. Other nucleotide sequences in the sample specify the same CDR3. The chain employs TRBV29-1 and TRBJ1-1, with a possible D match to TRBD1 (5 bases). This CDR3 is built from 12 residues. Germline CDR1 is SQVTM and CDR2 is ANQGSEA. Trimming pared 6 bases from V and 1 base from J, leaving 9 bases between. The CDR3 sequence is CSVETANTEAFF. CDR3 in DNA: TGCAGCGTGGAGACAGCGAACACTGAAGCTTTCTTT.

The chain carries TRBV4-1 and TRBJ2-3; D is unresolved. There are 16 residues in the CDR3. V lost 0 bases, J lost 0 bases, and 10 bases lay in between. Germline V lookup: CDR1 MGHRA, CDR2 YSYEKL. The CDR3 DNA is TGCGCCAGCAGCCAAGAGGGTACCCGTAGCACAGATACGCAGTATTTT. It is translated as CASSQEGTRSTDTQYF.

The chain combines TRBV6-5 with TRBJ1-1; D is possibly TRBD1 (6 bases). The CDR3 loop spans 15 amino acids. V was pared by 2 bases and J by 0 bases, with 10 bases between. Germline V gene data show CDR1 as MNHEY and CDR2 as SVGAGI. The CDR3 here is CASSYTGQLNTEAFF. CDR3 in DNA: TGTGCCAGCAGTTACACAGGGCAGTTGAACACTGAAGCTTTCTTT.

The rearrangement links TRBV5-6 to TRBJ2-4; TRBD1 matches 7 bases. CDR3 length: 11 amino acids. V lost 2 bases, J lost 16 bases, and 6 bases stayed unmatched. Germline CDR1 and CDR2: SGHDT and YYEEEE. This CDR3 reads CASSLNDREYF. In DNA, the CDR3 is TGTGCCAGCAGCTTAAACGACAGGGAATACTTC.

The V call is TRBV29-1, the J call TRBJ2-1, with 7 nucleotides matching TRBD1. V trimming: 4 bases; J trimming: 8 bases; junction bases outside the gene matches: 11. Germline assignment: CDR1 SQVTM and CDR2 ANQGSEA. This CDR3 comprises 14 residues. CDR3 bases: TGCAGCGTTGGGTTCTCGACAGGGTCGTATGAGCAGTTCTTC. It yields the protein CSVGFSTGSYEQFF.

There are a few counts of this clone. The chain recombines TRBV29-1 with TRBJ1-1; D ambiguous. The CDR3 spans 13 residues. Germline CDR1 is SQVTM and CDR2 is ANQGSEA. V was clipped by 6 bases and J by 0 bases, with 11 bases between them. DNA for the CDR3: TGCAGCGTCCGGGCCACATTGAACACTGAAGCTTTCTTT. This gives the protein CSVRATLNTEAFF.

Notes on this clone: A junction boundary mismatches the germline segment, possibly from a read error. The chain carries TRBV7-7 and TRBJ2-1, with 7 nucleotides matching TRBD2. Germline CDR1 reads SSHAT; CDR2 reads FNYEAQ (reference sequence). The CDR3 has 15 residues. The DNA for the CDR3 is TGTGCTAGCAGCGGTAAAGCGGGATCTAGGGATGAGCAGTTCTTC. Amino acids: CASSGKAGSRDEQFF.

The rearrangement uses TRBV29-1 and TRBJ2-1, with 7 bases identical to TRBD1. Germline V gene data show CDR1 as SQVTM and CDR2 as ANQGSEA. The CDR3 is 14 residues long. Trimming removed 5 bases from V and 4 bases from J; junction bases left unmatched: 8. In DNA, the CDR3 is TGCAGCGTTAAGGGGGCAGGGTTATACAATGAGCAGTTCTTC. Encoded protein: CSVKGAGLYNEQFF.

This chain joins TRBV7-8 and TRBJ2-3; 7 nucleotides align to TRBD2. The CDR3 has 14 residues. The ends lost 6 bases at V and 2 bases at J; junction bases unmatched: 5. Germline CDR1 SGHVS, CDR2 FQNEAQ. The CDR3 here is CASSKREDTDTQYF. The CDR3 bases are TGTGCCAGCAGTAAGCGGGAAGACACAGATACGCAGTATTTT.

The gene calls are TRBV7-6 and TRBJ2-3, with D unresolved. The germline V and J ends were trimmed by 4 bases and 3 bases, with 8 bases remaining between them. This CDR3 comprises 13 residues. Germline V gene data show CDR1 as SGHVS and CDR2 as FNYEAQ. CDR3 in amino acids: CASSSFLTDTQYF. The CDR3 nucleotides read TGTGCCAGCAGCTCATTTCTAACAGATACGCAGTATTTT.

The CDR3 bases are TGTGCCAGCAGCTTAGGACGGTTCGAAGACGAGCAGTTCTTC. Translated: CASSLGRFEDEQFF. This chain uses TRBV11-3 with TRBJ2-1; the D is unclear. Looked up from germline, CDR1 is SGHNT and CDR2 is YENEEA. Between the trimmed V and J ends, which lost 1 base and 10 bases, there was a span of 14 bases. The CDR3 loop spans 14 amino acids.

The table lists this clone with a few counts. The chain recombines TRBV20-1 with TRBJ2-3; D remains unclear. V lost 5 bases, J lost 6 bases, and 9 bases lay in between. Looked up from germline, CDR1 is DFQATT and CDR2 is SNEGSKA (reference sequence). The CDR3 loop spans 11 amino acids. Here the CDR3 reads CSAQERDTQYF. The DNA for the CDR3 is TGCAGTGCTCAGGAGAGGGATACGCAGTATTTT.

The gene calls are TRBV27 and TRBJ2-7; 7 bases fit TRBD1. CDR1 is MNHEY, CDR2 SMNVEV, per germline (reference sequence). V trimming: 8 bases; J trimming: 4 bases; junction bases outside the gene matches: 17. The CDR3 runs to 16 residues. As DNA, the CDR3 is TGTGCCAGCTCTACCGGGGTAGGGACAGTAACTTACGAGCAGTACTTC. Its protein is CASSTGVGTVTYEQYF.

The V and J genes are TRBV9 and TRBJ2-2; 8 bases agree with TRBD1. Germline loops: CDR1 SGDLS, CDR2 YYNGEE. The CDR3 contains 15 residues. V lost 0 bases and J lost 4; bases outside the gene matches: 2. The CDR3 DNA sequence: TGTGCCAGCAGCGTAGCTGGGACAGGCACCGGGGAGCTGTTTTTT. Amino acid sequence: CASSVAGTGTGELFF.

This chain's CDR3 is CASSFWGTDTQYF. The DNA for the CDR3 is TGTGCCAGCAGTTTCTGGGGCACAGATACGCAGTATTTT. The rearrangement links TRBV27 to TRBJ2-3, with D hard to call. Between the trimmed V and J ends, which lost 3 bases and 1 base, there was a span of 5 bases. CDR1 and CDR2 (germline): MNHEY, SMNVEV (reference sequence). The CDR3 is made up of 13 amino acids.

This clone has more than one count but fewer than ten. CDR3 residues: CSVPGQANLETQYF. The CDR3 DNA reads TGCAGCGTACCGGGACAGGCAAATTTGGAGACCCAGTACTTC. V and J are TRBV29-1 and TRBJ2-5; TRBD1 aligns across 8 bases. Per germline, CDR1 SQVTM and CDR2 ANQGSEA. The CDR3 has 14 residues. The V segment lost 6 bases and the J segment 5 bases; nucleotides outside the gene matches: 11.

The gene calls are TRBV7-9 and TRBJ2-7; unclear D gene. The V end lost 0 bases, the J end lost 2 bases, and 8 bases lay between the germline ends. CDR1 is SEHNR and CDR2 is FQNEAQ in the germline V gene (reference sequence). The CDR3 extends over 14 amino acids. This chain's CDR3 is CASSLAGKTYEQYF. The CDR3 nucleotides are TGTGCCAGCAGCTTAGCAGGGAAAACCTACGAGCAGTACTTC.